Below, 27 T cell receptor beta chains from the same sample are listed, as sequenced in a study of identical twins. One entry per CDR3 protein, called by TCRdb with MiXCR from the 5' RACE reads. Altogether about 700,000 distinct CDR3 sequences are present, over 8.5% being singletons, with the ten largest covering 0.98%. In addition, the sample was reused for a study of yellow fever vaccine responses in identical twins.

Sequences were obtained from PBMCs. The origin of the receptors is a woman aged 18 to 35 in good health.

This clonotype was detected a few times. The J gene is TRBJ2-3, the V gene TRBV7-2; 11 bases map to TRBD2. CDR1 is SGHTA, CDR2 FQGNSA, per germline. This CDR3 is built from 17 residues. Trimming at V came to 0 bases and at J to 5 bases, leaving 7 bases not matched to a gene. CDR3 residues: CASSLASSGGAGDTQYF. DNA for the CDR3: TGTGCCAGCAGCTTAGCGAGTAGCGGGGGGGCGGGAGATACGCAGTATTTT.

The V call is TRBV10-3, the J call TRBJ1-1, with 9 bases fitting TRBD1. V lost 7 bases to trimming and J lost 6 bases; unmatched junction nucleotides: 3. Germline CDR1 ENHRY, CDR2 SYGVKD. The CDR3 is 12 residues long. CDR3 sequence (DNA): TGTGCCATCAAAAGGACAGGGGCTGAAGCTTTCTTT. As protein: CAIKRTGAEAFF.

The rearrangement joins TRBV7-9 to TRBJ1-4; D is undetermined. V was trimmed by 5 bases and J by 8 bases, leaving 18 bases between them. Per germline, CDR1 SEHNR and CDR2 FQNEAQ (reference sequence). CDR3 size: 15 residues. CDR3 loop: CASSTTTFASEKLFF. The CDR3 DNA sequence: TGTGCCAGCAGCACTACGACCTTTGCCTCGGAAAAACTGTTTTTT. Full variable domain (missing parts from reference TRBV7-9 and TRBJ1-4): DTGVSQNPRHKITKRGQNVTFRCDPISEHNRLYWYRQTLGQGPEFLTYFQNEAQLEKSRLLSDRFSAERPKGSFSTLEIQRTEQGDSAMYLCASSTTTFASEKLFFGSGTQLSVL.

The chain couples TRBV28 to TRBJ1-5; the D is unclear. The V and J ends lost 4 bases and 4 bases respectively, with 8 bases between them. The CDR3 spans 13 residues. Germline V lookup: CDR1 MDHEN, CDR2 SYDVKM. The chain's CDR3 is CASSSFWNQPQHF. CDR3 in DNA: TGTGCCAGCAGTTCGTTTTGGAATCAGCCCCAGCATTTT. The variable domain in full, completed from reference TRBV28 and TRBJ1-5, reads DVKVTQSSRYLVKRTGEKVFLECVQDMDHENMFWYRQDPGLGLRLIYFSYDVKMKEKGDIPEGYSVSREKKERFSLILESASTNQTSMYLCASSSFWNQPQHFGDGTRLSIL.

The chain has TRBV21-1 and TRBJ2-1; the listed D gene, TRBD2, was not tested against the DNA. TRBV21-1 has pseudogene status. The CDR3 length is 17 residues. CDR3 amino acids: CASSKAGRTSGHNEQFF. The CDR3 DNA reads TGTGCCAGCAGCAAAGCGGGGAGGACTAGCGGGCACAATGAGCAGTTCTTC.

CDR3 coding DNA: TGCAGTGCTCCACTCACGGCGCTCTCCTACAATGAGCAGTTCTTC. This translates into CSAPLTALSYNEQFF. The rearrangement uses TRBV20-1 and TRBJ2-1; D gene ambiguous. Trimming shortened V by 5 bases and J by 0 bases, and 14 bases separated the two germline ends. Germline V gene data show CDR1 as DFQATT and CDR2 as SNEGSKA (reference sequence). The CDR3 sequence is 15 residues long.

The CDR3 coding sequence is TGTGCCAGCAGCTTGGGAGGTATTCTGACTGAAGCTTTCTTT. This gives the protein CASSLGGILTEAFF. J is TRBJ1-1 and V is TRBV5-6; D remains unclear. CDR3 length: 14 amino acids. CDR1 and CDR2 from the germline V gene are SGHDT and YYEEEE. With 0 bases removed from V and 5 bases from J, the gap between germline ends came to 11 bases.

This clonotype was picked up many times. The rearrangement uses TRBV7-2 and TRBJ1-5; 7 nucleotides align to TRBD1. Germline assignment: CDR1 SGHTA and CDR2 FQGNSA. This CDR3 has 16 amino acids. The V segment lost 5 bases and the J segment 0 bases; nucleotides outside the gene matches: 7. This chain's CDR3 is CASSRGQRYSNQPQHF. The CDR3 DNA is TGTGCCAGCAGCCGGGGACAGAGATATAGCAATCAGCCCCAGCATTTT.

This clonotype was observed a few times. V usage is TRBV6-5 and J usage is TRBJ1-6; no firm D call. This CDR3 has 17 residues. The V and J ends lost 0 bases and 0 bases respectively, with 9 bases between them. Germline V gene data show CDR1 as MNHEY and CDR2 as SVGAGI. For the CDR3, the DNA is TGTGCCAGCAGTTACTCACAAGGTGGCTCCTATAATTCACCCCTCCACTTT. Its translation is CASSYSQGGSYNSPLHF.

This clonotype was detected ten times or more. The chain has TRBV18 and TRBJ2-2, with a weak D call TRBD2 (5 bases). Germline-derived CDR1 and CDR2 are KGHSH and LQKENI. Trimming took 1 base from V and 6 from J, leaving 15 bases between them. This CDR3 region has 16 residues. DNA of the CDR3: TGTGCCAGCTCACCACGGGTCCTCCGGGATGCCGGGGAGCTGTTTTTT. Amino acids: CASSPRVLRDAGELFF.

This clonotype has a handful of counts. The CDR3 loop is CASSFGALSSYNEQFF. CDR3 nucleotides: TGTGCCAGCAGCTTCGGCGCGTTAAGCTCCTACAATGAGCAGTTCTTC. The chain uses TRBV7-2 and TRBJ2-1; D is undetermined. The germline gives CDR1 SGHTA, CDR2 FQGNSA. The CDR3 spans 16 residues. Trimming removed 3 bases from V and 0 bases from J, with 12 bases in between.

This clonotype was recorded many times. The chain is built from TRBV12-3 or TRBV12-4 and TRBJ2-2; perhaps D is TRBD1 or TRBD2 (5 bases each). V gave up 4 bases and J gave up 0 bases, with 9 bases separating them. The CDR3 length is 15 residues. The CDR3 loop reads CASSSGPPNTGELFF. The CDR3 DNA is TGTGCCAGCAGTTCGGGACCGCCGAACACCGGGGAGCTGTTTTTT.

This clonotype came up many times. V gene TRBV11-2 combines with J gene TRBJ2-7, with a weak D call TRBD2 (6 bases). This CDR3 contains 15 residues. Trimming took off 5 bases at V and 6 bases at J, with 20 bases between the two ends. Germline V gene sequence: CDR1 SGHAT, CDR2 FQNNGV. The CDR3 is CASSPVTSTIAEQYF. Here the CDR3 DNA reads TGTGCCAGCAGCCCAGTGACTAGTACGATAGCCGAGCAGTACTTC.

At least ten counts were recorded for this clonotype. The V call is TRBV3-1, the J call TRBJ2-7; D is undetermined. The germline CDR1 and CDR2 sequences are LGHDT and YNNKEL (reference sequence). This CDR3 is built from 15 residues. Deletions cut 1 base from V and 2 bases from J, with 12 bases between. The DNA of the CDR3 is TGTGCCAGCAGCCAAGGAGACCCTCGAGCCTACGAGCAGTACTTC. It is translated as CASSQGDPRAYEQYF.

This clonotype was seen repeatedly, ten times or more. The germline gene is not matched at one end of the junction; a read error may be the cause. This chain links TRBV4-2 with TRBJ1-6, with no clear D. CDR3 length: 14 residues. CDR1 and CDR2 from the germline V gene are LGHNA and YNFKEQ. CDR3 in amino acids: CASSEEFTDSPLHF. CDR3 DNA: TGTGCCAGCAGCGAAGAATTCACCGATTCACCCCTCCACTTT.

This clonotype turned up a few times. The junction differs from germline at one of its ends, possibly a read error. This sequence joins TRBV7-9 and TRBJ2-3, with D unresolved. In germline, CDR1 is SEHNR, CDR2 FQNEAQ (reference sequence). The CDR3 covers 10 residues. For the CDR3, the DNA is TGTGCCAGCAGCTTTGGCCGCCCATTTTTT. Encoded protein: CASSFGRPFF.

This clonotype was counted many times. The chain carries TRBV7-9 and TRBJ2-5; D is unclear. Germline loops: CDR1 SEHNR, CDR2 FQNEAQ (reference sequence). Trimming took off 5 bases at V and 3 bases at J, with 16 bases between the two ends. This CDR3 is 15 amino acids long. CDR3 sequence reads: CASSPSAGFEETQYF. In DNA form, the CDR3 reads TGTGCCAGCAGCCCCTCCGCAGGATTCGAAGAGACCCAGTACTTC.

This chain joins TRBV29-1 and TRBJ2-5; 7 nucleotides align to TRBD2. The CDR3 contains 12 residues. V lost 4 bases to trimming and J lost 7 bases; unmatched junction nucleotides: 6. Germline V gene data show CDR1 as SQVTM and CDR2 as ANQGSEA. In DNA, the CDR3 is TGCAGCGTTGGAGGCGGCGGGGGGACCCAGTACTTC. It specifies CSVGGGGGTQYF.

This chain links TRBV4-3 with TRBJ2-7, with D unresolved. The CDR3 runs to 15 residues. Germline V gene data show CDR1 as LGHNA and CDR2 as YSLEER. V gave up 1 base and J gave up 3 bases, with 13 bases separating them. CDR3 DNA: TGCGCCAGCAGCCAAGCCTTCTCGGCAGTCTACGAGCAGTACTTC. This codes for CASSQAFSAVYEQYF.

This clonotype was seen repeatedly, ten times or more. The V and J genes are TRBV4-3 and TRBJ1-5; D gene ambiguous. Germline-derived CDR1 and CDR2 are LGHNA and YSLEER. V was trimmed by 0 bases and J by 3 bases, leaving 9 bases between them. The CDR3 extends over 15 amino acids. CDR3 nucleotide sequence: TGCGCCAGCAGCCAAGATTCCGGGGACAATCAGCCCCAGCATTTT. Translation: CASSQDSGDNQPQHF.

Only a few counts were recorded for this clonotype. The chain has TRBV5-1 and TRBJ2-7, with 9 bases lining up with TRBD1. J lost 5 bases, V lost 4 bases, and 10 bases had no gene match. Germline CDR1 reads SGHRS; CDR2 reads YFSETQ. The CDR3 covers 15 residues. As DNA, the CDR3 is TGCGCCAGCAGCCTCCCCGGGACAGGGCTGAACGAGCAGTACTTC. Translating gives CASSLPGTGLNEQYF.

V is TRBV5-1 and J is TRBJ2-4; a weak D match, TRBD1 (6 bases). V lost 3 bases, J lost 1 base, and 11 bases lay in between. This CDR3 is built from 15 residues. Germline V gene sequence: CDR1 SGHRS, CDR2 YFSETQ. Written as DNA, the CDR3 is TGCGCCAGCAGCTGGGGGCAGGGGGCCAAAAACATTCAGTACTTC. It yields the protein CASSWGQGAKNIQYF.

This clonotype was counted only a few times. DNA for the CDR3: TGTGCCAGCAGCTTATCCCCCGGCAGGGGAGGTGGAAACACCATATATTTT. Encoded protein: CASSLSPGRGGGNTIYF. The chain is built from TRBV11-2 and TRBJ1-3; possible D gene TRBD1, 6 bases. The V gene's germline CDR1 is SGHAT and CDR2 FQNNGV. V lost 2 bases and J lost 3, with 17 bases in between. This CDR3 is 17 amino acids long.

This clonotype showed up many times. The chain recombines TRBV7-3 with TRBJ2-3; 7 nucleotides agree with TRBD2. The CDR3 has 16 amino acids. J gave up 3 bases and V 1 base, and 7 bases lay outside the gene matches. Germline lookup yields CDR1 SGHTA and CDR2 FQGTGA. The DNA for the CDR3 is TGTGCCAGCAGCTTAAGGGGCGGGGGATGGACAGATACGCAGTATTTT. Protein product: CASSLRGGGWTDTQYF.

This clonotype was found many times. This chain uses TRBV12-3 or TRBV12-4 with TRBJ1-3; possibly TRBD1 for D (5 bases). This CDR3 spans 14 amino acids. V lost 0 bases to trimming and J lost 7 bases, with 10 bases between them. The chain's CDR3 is CASSLAPGRNTIYF. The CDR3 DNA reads TGTGCCAGCAGTTTAGCTCCAGGGAGGAACACCATATATTTT.

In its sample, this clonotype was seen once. The CDR3 here is CASRDNRPSSGANVLTF. CDR3 bases: TGTGCCAGCAGAGACAATAGGCCAAGCTCTGGGGCCAACGTCCTGACTTTC. The chain has TRBV12-3 or TRBV12-4 and TRBJ2-6; D unclear. V was trimmed by 6 bases and J by 0 bases, leaving 15 bases between them. The length of the CDR3 is 17 residues.

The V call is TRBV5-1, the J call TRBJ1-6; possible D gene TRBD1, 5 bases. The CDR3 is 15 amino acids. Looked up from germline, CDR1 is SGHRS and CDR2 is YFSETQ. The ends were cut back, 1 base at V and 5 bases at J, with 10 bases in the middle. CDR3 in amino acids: CASSLSWGNNSPLHF. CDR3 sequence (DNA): TGCGCCAGCAGCTTGAGTTGGGGGAATAATTCACCCCTCCACTTT.